This TCR beta chain was sequenced in a study of chemoradiotherapy in HPV16-positive cancers. Study-wide points: Candidate HPV-specific clones and E7-related TCR motifs grew in tumor during treatment.

Germline values: CDR1 SGDLS, CDR2 YYNGEE. CDR3 length: 15 residues. V lost 0 bases to trimming and J lost 4 bases, with 13 bases between them. Using immunoSEQ multiplex PCR, the repertoire was profiled, and TCRdb retains in-frame clones only, with some absent. The data hold 3,000 to 4,000 clones, with approximately 80% observed a single time. With respect to this clone: Its antigen remains unknown.

This TCR was sampled from a human donor with HPV-associated anogenital cancer. The specimen was tumor tissue, collected from a patient who underwent chemoradiotherapy. The V gene is TRBV9, the J gene TRBJ1-2, with a tentative D call TRBD1 (5 bases). CDR3 coding DNA: TGTGCCAGCAGCGTAGACCCAGGGTCGAGCTATGGCTACACCTTC. It specifies CASSVDPGSSYGYTF.